This T cell receptor beta chain originates from a study of brain T cells in children with intractable seizures. Study-wide results and caveats: Clones missing pre-surgery may reflect undersampling of that blood sample. Only CDR3 sequence similarity suggested viral specificity, without known HCMV serostatus.

The sequenced cases were selected for having the highest brain T cell transcript signatures. Before surgery, patients took at least one anti-epileptic drug. V dropped 3 bases and J dropped 12; count of bases not matched to a gene: 5. Germline CDR1 and CDR2: SGHKS and YYEKEE (reference sequence). The CDR3 length is 11 residues. The table came from immunoSEQ multiplex PCR; TCRdb's copy has only in-frame clones and leaves some out. The table lists around 70,000 clones, about 92% of them singletons, with 1.5% to 1.7% in the top ten. As concerns this clone: Its specificity is unknown.

V gene TRBV5-5 combines with J gene TRBJ1-2; 7 positions match TRBD1. The sequence was collected from a boy younger than two with tuberous sclerosis and intractable seizures. The sequencing used peripheral blood, collected at surgery. This CDR3 is CASSSDRVDTF. Here the CDR3 DNA reads TGTGCCAGCAGCTCCGACAGGGTGGACACCTTC.